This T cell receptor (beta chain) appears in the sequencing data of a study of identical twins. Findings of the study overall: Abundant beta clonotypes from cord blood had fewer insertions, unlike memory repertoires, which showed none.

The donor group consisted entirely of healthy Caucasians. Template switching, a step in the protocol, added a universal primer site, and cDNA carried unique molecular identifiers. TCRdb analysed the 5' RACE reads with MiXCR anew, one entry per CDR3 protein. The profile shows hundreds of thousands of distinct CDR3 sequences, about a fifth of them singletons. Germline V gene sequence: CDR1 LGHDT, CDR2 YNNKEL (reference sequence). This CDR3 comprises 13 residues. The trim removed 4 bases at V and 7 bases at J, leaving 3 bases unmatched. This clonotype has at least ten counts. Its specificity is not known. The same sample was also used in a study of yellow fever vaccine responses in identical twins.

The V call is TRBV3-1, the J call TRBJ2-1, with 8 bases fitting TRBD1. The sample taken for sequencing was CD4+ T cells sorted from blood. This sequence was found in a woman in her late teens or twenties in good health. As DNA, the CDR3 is TGTGCCAGCAGCCTTTGGACAGGGAATGAGCAGTTCTTC. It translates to CASSLWTGNEQFF.